This T cell receptor (beta chain) was captured in a study of beta chain features in type 1 diabetes. V lost 3 bases, J lost 5 bases, and 7 bases lay in between. The CDR3 length is 12 residues. CDR1 and CDR2 from the germline V gene are MNHNS and SASEGT. Reverse transcribing all isolated RNA meant expressed TCRB transcripts were sequenced. Sequencing was performed with immunoSEQ multiplex PCR; in TCRdb, only in-frame clones are kept and a portion is missing. The repertoire holds around 200,000 clones, with approximately 13% as singletons. Each of the CD4+ naive, central memory, regulatory and stem cell-like memory populations was sorted via CD45RO/CCR7/CD25/CD127/CD95/CD27.

The sequence was obtained from a woman aged 18-29 years in good health. The chain employs TRBV6-1 and TRBJ1-1; D unresolved. The specimen was central memory CD4+ T cells from blood. CDR3 sequence (DNA): TGTGCCAGCAGTGATCGCGGGACTGAAGCTTTCTTT. The encoded protein is CASSDRGTEAFF.